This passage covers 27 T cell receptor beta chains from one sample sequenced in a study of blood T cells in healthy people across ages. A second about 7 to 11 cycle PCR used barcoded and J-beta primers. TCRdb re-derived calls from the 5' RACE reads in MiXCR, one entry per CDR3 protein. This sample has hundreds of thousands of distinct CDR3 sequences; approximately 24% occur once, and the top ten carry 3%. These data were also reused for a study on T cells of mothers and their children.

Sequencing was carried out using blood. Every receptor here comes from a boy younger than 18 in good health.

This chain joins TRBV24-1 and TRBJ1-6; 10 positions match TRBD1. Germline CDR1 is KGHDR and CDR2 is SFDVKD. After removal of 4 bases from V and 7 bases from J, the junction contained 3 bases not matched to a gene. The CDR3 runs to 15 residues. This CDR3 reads CATSERQGANSPLHF. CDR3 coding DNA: TGTGCCACCAGTGAACGACAGGGGGCGAATTCACCCCTCCACTTT.

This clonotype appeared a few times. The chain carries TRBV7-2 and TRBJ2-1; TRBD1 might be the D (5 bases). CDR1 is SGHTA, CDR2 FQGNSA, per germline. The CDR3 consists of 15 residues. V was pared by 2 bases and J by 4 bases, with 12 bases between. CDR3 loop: CASSLTGWVYNEQFF. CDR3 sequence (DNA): TGTGCCAGCAGCTTAACAGGTTGGGTTTACAATGAGCAGTTCTTC.

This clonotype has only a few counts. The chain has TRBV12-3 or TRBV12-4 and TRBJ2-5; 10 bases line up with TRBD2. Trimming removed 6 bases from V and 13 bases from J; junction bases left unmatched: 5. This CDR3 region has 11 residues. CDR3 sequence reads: CASRLAGRLYF. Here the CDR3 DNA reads TGTGCCAGCAGACTAGCGGGGCGACTGTACTTC.

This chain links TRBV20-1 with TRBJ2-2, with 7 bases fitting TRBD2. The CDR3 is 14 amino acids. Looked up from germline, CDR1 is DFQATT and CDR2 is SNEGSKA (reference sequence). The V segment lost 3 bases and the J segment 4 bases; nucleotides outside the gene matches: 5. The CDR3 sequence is CSARRAGTTGELFF. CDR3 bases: TGCAGTGCTAGGCGAGCGGGGACCACCGGGGAGCTGTTTTTT.

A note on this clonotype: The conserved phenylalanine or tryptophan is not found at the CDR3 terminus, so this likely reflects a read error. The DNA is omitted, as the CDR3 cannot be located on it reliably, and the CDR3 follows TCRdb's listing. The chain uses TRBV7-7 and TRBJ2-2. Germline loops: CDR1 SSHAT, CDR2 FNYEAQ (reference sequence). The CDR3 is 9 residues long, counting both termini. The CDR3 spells CASSEAVTG.

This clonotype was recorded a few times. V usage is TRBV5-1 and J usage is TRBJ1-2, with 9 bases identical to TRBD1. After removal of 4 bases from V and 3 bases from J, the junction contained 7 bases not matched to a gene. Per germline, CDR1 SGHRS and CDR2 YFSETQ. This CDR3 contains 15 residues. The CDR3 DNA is TGCGCCAGCAGCCCTAACAGGGGGCTGGACTATGGCTACACCTTC. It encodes CASSPNRGLDYGYTF.

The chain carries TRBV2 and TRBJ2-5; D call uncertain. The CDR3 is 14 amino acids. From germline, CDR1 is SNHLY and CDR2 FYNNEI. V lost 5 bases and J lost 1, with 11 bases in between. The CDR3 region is CASSITVIQETQYF. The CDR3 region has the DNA TGTGCCAGCAGTATCACAGTAATCCAAGAGACCCAGTACTTC.

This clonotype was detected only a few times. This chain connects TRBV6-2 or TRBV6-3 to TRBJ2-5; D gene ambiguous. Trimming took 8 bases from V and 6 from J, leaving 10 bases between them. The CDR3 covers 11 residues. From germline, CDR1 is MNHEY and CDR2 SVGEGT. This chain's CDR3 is CASSARQTQYF. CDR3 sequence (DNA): TGTGCCAGCTCAGCCCGGCAGACCCAGTACTTC.

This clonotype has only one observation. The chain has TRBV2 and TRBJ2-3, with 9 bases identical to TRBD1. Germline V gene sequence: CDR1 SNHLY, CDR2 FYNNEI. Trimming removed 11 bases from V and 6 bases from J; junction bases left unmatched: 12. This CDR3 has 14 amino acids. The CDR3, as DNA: TGTGCCGGAAGCCAGACAGGGGGAATGGATACGCAGTATTTT. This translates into CAGSQTGGMDTQYF.

CDR3 amino acids: CASSFGDRDIRAEAFF. CDR3 bases: TGTGCCAGCAGCTTCGGGGACAGGGACATTAGGGCTGAAGCTTTCTTT. The chain employs TRBV7-9 and TRBJ1-1; 9 bases match TRBD1. Germline V lookup: CDR1 SEHNR, CDR2 FQNEAQ (reference sequence). Unmatched junction bases numbered 11, after V lost 3 bases and J lost 6 bases. CDR3 length: 16 residues.

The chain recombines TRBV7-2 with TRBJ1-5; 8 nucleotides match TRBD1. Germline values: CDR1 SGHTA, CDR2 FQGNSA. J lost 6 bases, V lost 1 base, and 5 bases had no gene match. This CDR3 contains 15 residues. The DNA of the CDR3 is TGTGCCAGCAGCTTAGGGCGACAGGGGAGTCAGCCCCAGCATTTT. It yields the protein CASSLGRQGSQPQHF.

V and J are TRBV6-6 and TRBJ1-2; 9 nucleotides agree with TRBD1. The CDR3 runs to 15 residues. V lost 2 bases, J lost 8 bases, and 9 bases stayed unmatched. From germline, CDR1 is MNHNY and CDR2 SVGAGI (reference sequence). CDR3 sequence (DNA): TGTGCCAGCAGTTACAATCGGGACAGGGAGGGCGGCTACACCTTC. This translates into CASSYNRDREGGYTF.

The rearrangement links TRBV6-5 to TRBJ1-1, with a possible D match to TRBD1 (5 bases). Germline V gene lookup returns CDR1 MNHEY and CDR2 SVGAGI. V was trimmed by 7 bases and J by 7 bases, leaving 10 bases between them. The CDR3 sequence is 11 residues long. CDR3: CASILRGEAFF. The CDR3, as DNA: TGTGCCAGCATTCTGAGGGGTGAAGCTTTCTTT.

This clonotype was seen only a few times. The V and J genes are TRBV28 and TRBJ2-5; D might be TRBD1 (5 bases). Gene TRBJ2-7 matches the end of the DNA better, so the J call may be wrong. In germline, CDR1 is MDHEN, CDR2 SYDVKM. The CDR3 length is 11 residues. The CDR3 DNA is TGTGCCAGTAAAAGGGGCTACGAGCAGTACTTC. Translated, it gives CASKRGYEQYF.

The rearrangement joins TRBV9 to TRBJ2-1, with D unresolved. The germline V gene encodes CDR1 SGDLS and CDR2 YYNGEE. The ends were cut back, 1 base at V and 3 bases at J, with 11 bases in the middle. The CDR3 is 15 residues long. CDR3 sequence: CASSVPNADYNEQFF. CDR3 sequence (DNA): TGTGCCAGCAGCGTACCTAACGCGGACTACAATGAGCAGTTCTTC.

CDR3 coding DNA: TGTGCCAGCAGCCCCCGGACTAGCGGGAACTACGAGCAGTACTTC. This gives the protein CASSPRTSGNYEQYF. V gene TRBV9 combines with J gene TRBJ2-7, with 12 bases that match TRBD2. CDR1 is SGDLS, CDR2 YYNGEE, per germline. CDR3 length equals 15 residues. Trimming removed 4 bases from V and 3 bases from J; junction bases left unmatched: 5.

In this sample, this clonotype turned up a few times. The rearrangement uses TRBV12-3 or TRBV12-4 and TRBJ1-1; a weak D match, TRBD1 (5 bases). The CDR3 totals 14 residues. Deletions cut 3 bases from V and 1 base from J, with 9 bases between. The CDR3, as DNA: TGTGCCAGCAGTTTTGGGGCGGAGAACACTGAAGCTTTCTTT. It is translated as CASSFGAENTEAFF.

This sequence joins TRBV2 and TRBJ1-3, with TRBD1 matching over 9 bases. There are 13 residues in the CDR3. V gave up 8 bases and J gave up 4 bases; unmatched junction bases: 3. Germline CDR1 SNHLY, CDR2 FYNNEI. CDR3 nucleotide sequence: TGTGCCAGCGGGGGACAGGGAGGAAACACCATATATTTT. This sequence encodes CASGGQGGNTIYF.

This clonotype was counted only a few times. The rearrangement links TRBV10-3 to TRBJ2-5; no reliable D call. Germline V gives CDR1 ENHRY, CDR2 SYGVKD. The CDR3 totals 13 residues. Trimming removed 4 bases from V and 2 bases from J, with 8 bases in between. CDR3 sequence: CAISALGQETQYF. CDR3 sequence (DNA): TGTGCCATCAGTGCCTTGGGGCAAGAGACCCAGTACTTC.

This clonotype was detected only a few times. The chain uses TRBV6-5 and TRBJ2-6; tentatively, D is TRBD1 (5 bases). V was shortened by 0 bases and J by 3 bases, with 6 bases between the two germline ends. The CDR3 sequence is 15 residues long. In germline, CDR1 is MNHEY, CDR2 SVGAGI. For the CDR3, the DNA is TGTGCCAGCAGTTACTCAGGGGATGGGGCCAACGTCCTGACTTTC. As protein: CASSYSGDGANVLTF.

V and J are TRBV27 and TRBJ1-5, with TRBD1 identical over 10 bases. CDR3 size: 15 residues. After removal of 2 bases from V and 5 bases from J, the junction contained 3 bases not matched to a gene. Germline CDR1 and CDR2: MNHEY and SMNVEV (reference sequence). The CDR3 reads CASSLGTGDDQPQHF. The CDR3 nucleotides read TGTGCCAGCAGTTTAGGGACAGGGGATGATCAGCCCCAGCATTTT.

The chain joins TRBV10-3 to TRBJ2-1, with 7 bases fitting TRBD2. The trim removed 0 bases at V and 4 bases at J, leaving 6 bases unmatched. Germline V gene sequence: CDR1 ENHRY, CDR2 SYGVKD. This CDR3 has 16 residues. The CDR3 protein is CAISESRGGTYNEQFF. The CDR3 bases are TGTGCCATCAGTGAGTCTCGGGGAGGGACTTACAATGAGCAGTTCTTC.

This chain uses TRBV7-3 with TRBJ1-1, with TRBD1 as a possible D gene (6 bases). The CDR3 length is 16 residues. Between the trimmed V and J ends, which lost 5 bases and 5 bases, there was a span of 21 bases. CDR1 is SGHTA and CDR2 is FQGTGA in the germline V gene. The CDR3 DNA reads TGTGCCAGCAGCCAATCGGCGGACAGTTCTAAGACTGAAGCTTTCTTT. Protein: CASSQSADSSKTEAFF.

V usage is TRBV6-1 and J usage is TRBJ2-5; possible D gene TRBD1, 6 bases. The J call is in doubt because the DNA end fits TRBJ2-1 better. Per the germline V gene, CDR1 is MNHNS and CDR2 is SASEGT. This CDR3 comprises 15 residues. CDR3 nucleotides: TGTGCCAGCAGTGGGGGAGAGGGGGCCTACAATGAGCAGTTCTTC. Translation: CASSGGEGAYNEQFF.

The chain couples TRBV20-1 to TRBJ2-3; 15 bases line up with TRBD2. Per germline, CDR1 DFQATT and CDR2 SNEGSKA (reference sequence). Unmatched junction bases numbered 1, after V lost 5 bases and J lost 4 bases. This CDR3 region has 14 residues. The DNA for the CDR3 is TGCAGTGCTGGGACTAGCGGGAGGCCAGATACGCAGTATTTT. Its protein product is CSAGTSGRPDTQYF.

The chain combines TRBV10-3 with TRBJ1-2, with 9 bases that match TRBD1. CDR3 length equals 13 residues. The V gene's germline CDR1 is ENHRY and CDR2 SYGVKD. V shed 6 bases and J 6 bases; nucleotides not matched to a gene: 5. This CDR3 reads CAIRGTGTDGYTF. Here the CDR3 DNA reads TGTGCCATCAGGGGGACAGGGACGGATGGCTACACCTTC.

CDR3 DNA: TGTGCCACCAGACCCGGTCGGTCCTACGAGCAGTACTTC. The encoded protein is CATRPGRSYEQYF. This chain links TRBV7-9 with TRBJ2-7; the D is unclear. Trimming removed 10 bases at V and 1 base at J, with 14 bases between. The CDR3 extends over 13 amino acids. Germline CDR1 is SEHNR and CDR2 is FQNEAQ (reference sequence).